The T cell receptor (beta chain) under discussion was sequenced for a study of metastatic and nonmetastatic thyroid tumors. For the study at large: Repertoires from blood and tumor or nodule tissue of malignant and benign thyroid patients were compared.

Per the original data handling: Using the CDR3 differences seen across clinicopathological groups, the authors built a distant-metastasis classifier for papillary thyroid cancer, which was meant to discriminate distant-metastatic patients. TCRdb ran MiXCR on the PCR reads. The V and J calls follow TCRdb's processing rather than the paper's. The table includes some 28,000 clones, 20% to 30% detected once. Overall study findings and caveats: Within blood and tumor, benign nodules reportedly had significantly lower TCR beta diversity than malignant thyroid tumors did.

Germline V gene lookup returns CDR1 LNHNV and CDR2 YYDKDF (reference sequence). This CDR3 spans 18 amino acids. V trimming: 2 bases; J trimming: 1 base; junction bases outside the gene matches: 14. There were no patients who had received any treatment before thyroid surgery. This clone occurred many times. Its matching antigen is unknown. The chain couples TRBV15 to TRBJ2-7; 7 positions match TRBD2. Sequencing was done on a sample of blood. The receptor was derived from a female donor with papillary thyroid cancer or a benign thyroid nodule (not recorded which). Some clones in this sample may be carry-over from other donors' samples. The CDR3 bases are TGTGCCACCAGCAGAAGCATCACCCCGGGACTACAATCCTACGAGCAGTACTTC. Translation gives CATSRSITPGLQSYEQYF. The full variable domain, completed using reference TRBV15 and TRBJ2-7, is DAMVIQNPRYQVTQFGKPVTLSCSQTLNHNVMYWYQQKSSQAPKLLFHYYDKDFNNEADTPDNFQSRRPNTSFCFLDIRSPGLGDTAMYLCATSRSITPGLQSYEQYFGPGTRLTVT.